The T cell receptor beta chain under discussion was sequenced for a study of blood T cell repertoires in COVID-19. Overall study: The United States, Italy and Spain supplied acute and convalescent COVID-19 samples. PBMCs, B-cell-depleted T cells, or T cells provided the cDNA or gDNA that made up the material.

Original processing notes: Amplifying reference gene primers gave estimates of nucleated cell counts. Here immunoSEQ multiplex PCR was the method, and the copy in TCRdb shows in-frame clones only, minus some. V, J and clone size reflect that table, while D and trimming were determined from the DNA. The table has over 200,000 clones, about nine tenths seen once. The V segment lost 0 bases and the J segment 3 bases; nucleotides outside the gene matches: 5. The V gene's germline CDR1 is ENHRY and CDR2 SYGVKD. This CDR3 is 15 amino acids long. Specimen: peripheral blood. The chain uses TRBV10-3 and TRBJ2-7; 7 positions agree with TRBD2. This sequence was found in an elderly man with acute or convalescent COVID-19. The CDR3 coding sequence is TGTGCCATCAGTGAGTCGGGAGGGCGGTTCTACGAGCAGTACTTC. Protein product: CAISESGGRFYEQYF.